This T cell receptor (beta chain) was recorded in a study of T cell changes during pregnancy in multiple sclerosis. The length of the CDR3 is 19 residues. This table comes from immunoSEQ multiplex PCR, and its TCRdb copy is limited to in-frame clones, with some not included. This sample has around 40,000 clones, with approximately 90% found just once. The starting material was CD8+ T cells from peripheral blood mononuclear cells, obtained before pregnancy. The TCR originated in a female donor with multiple sclerosis, enrolled in a pregnancy study. The chain links TRBV21-1 to TRBJ1-1; the table's TRBD1 call for D was not verified on the DNA. TRBV21-1 corresponds to a pseudogene. For the CDR3, the DNA is TGTGCCAGCAGCAAAGATTACCTCGCCAGAGTACAGGATAACACTGAAGCTTTCTTT. As protein: CASSKDYLARVQDNTEAFF.